The rows below give T cell receptor beta chains drawn from one sample of a study of T-cell memory formation after mild COVID-19. Each CDR3 protein gets one entry after TCRdb re-called the 5' RACE reads with MiXCR. This table holds roughly 150,000 distinct CDR3 sequences, approximately 25% found once. Sequenced material: PBMCs or a T cell subset sorted from them (not recorded which). Receptors were obtained from an adult woman who had mild COVID-19 (a few samples of this study predate the infection). Cell type and time point are not known. The CDR3 runs from the conserved cysteine through the conserved F or W. The D gene is left open where the match is weak. Some rows have no size entry. The others give once, few or many, or a class for an expanded clone.

V: TRBV7-2
J: TRBJ1-1
size: NA
D: NA
CDR3: CASSFGSGWTEAFF
DNA: TGTGCCAGCAGCTTTGGCTCAGGGTGGACTGAAGCTTTCTTT

V: TRBV29-1
J: TRBJ2-1
size: few
D: TRBD2
CDR3: CSVVASGRLYNEQFF
DNA: TGCAGCGTTGTGGCTAGCGGGAGATTATACAATGAGCAGTTCTTC

V: TRBV6-6
J: TRBJ1-1
size: NA
D: NA
CDR3: CASSYNSLRDGAFF
DNA: TGTGCCAGCAGTTACAACAGCCTCAGGGATGGAGCTTTCTTT

V: TRBV4-2
J: TRBJ2-2
size: NA
D: TRBD2
CDR3: CASSQASGGRGELFF
DNA: TGTGCCAGCAGCCAAGCCTCGGGGGGGAGGGGGGAGCTGTTTTTT

V: TRBV9
J: TRBJ2-1
size: NA
D: TRBD2
CDR3: CASSSSGGEVQFF
DNA: TGTGCCAGCAGCTCCTCTGGGGGGGAGGTTCAGTTCTTC

V: TRBV27
J: TRBJ2-2
size: NA
D: TRBD2
CDR3: CASSFVWGGVLTGELFF
DNA: TGTGCCAGCAGTTTTGTGTGGGGGGGGGTCCTCACCGGGGAGCTGTTTTTT

V: TRBV24-1
J: TRBJ2-3
size: few
D: TRBD2
CDR3: CATSDRNIGLAKDTQYF
DNA: TGTGCCACCAGTGATCGGAACATTGGACTAGCGAAAGATACGCAGTATTTT

V: TRBV4-1
J: TRBJ1-5
size: many
D: NA
CDR3: CASSQGPGTSNQPQHF
DNA: TGCGCCAGCAGCCAAGGTCCAGGTACAAGCAATCAGCCCCAGCATTTT

V: TRBV20-1
J: TRBJ2-2
size: NA
D: NA
CDR3: CSARGTQATNTGELFF
DNA: TGCAGTGCTAGAGGTACCCAGGCCACGAACACCGGGGAGCTGTTTTTT

V: TRBV6-2/TRBV6-3
J: TRBJ2-1
size: few
D: NA
CDR3: CARVRRRNEQFF
DNA: TGTGCCAGGGTTAGGCGACGCAATGAGCAGTTCTTC

V: TRBV7-9
J: TRBJ2-3
size: once
D: NA
CDR3: CASSSFASNTQYF
DNA: TGTGCCAGCAGCTCCTTCGCTTCAAATACGCAGTATTTT

V: TRBV3-1
J: TRBJ2-6
size: few
D: TRBD1
CDR3: CASSQEPGQGASGANVLTF
DNA: TGTGCCAGCAGCCAAGAACCGGGACAGGGGGCCTCTGGGGCCAACGTCCTGACTTTC

V: TRBV7-8
J: TRBJ2-2
size: NA
D: NA
CDR3: CASRQPAGGDTGELFF
DNA: TGTGCCAGCAGACAACCGGCAGGCGGGGACACCGGGGAGCTGTTTTTT

V: TRBV4-1
J: TRBJ1-1
size: NA
D: NA
CDR3: CASSHYTRNTEAFF
DNA: TGCGCCAGCAGCCATTATACCAGGAACACTGAAGCTTTCTTT

V: TRBV6-6
J: TRBJ2-3
size: NA
D: NA
CDR3: CASTPYSTDTQYF
DNA: TGTGCCAGCACCCCCTATAGCACAGATACGCAGTATTTT

V: TRBV2
J: TRBJ2-7
size: NA
D: NA
CDR3: CASSRGGPYEQYF
DNA: TGTGCCAGCAGCAGGGGGGGGCCCTACGAGCAGTACTTC

V: TRBV4-3
J: TRBJ2-1
size: once
D: NA
CDR3: CASSQDVYTGSSYNEQFF
DNA: TGCGCCAGCAGCCAAGATGTTTATACGGGATCAAGCTACAATGAGCAGTTCTTC

V: TRBV29-1
J: TRBJ2-5
size: NA
D: NA
CDR3: CSVEDPTVSSGLF
DNA: TGCAGCGTTGAGGATCCGACCGTATCTTCTGGCCTCTTC

V: TRBV9
J: TRBJ1-1
size: few
D: NA
CDR3: CASSLRGHGTEAFF
DNA: TGTGCCAGCAGCCTCCGGGGGCATGGCACTGAAGCTTTCTTT

V: TRBV25-1
J: TRBJ2-5
size: NA
D: NA
CDR3: CASSEPGPTTGRPTTQYF
DNA: TGTGCCAGCAGTGAACCCGGGCCTACGACGGGGCGCCCTACGACCCAGTACTTC

V: TRBV13
J: TRBJ1-2
size: few
D: NA
CDR3: CASSPSAGQIMGYTF
DNA: TGTGCCAGCAGCCCGAGCGCGGGGCAGATTATGGGCTACACCTTC

V: TRBV12-3/TRBV12-4
J: TRBJ2-5
size: few
D: NA
CDR3: CASSLGTQETQYF
DNA: TGTGCCAGCAGTTTAGGCACCCAAGAGACCCAGTACTTC

V: TRBV12-3/TRBV12-4
J: TRBJ2-3
size: few
D: NA
CDR3: CAVLRRGQTTDTQYF
DNA: TGTGCCGTACTAAGGAGAGGCCAGACCACAGATACGCAGTATTTT